This is a list of T cell receptor beta chains from one sample in a study of CD8 T cell repertoires and HIV-1 epitope variants. Sequencing was performed with immunoSEQ multiplex PCR; in TCRdb, only in-frame clones are kept and a portion is missing. This repertoire shows 4,800 or so clones, 60% to 80% found once; its top ten account for approximately 46%. No antigen has been assigned to these receptors. The specimen was cultured CD8+ T cells derived from PBMCs. These receptors were collected from a male donor with HIV. Both conserved end residues are part of each CDR3. D genes are given only for firm matches. The size entry is marked missing in some rows and otherwise reads once, few, many or a size class.

J,V,D,size,CDR3,DNA
TRBJ1-1,TRBV9,NA,few,CASSVRGDDTEAFF,TGTGCCAGCAGCGTAAGGGGGGACGACACTGAAGCTTTCTTT
TRBJ2-1,TRBV7-2,TRBD2,NA,CASSLEPRTSWGNEQFF,TGTGCCAGCAGCTTAGAGCCCCGGACTAGCTGGGGCAATGAGCAGTTCTTC
TRBJ2-1,TRBV9,NA,NA,CASSVESRNEQFF,TGTGCCAGCAGCGTAGAGAGTCGGAATGAGCAGTTCTTC
TRBJ1-3,TRBV7-9,NA,NA,CASSLDNNSGNTIYF,TGTGCCAGCAGCTTAGACAACAACTCTGGAAACACCATATATTTT
TRBJ2-3,TRBV7-7,NA,NA,CASSPDGSTDTQYF,TGTGCCAGCAGCCCAGACGGAAGCACAGATACGCAGTATTTT
TRBJ1-1,TRBV5-1,TRBD1,NA,CASSQGTDEAFF,TGCGCCAGCAGCCAGGGGACAGATGAAGCTTTCTTT
TRBJ2-7,TRBV27,TRBD2,medium-sized,CASSPISTSGSSYEQYF,TGTGCCAGCAGCCCCATCTCTACTAGCGGGAGCTCCTACGAGCAGTACTTC
TRBJ2-4,TRBV2,TRBD1,NA,CASGSGTGMNIQYF,TGTGCCAGCGGAAGCGGGACAGGGATGAACATTCAGTACTTC
TRBJ2-7,TRBV19,TRBD1,NA,CASNLGTGRPEQYF,TGTGCCAGTAACCTGGGGACAGGGAGGCCTGAGCAGTACTTC
TRBJ2-2,TRBV19,NA,NA,CASSIGGAGELFF,TGTGCCAGTAGTATAGGAGGGGCCGGGGAGCTGTTTTTT
TRBJ1-1,TRBV7-9,NA,NA,CASSSPGLPNTEAFF,TGTGCCAGCAGCTCGCCCGGGCTCCCGAACACTGAAGCTTTCTTT
TRBJ2-1,TRBV2,TRBD2,few,CASSNSGMNDEQFF,TGTGCCAGCAGCAATAGCGGGATGAACGATGAGCAGTTCTTC
TRBJ2-1,TRBV11-3,NA,NA,CASSFRSYNEQFF,TGTGCCAGCAGTTTCCGGTCGTACAATGAGCAGTTCTTC
TRBJ2-1,TRBV28,TRBD2,NA,CATKREVSSYNEQFF,TGTGCCACTAAGCGGGAGGTTAGCTCCTACAATGAGCAGTTCTTC
TRBJ2-2,TRBV5-4,TRBD2,NA,CASSSSSGRATGELFF,TGTGCCAGCAGCTCCAGTAGCGGGAGGGCCACCGGGGAGCTGTTTTTT
TRBJ2-5,TRBV28,NA,NA,CASSGRRDQETQYF,TGTGCCAGCAGTGGCCGACGGGATCAAGAGACCCAGTACTTC
TRBJ1-6,TRBV11-1,NA,NA,CASSENRINSPLHF,TGTGCCAGCAGCGAAAATCGGATTAATTCACCCCTCCACTTT
TRBJ2-3,TRBV5-4,TRBD2,NA,CASSLLGGGTDTQYF,TGTGCCAGCAGCTTGCTGGGCGGGGGAACAGATACGCAGTATTTT
TRBJ1-1,TRBV19,NA,NA,CASSIEAANTEAFF,TGTGCCAGTAGTATAGAGGCAGCCAACACTGAAGCTTTCTTT
TRBJ1-1,TRBV7-2,NA,NA,CASSLQGGHTEAFF,TGTGCCAGCAGCTTACAGGGAGGACACACTGAAGCTTTCTTT
TRBJ2-1,TRBV7-8,TRBD2,few,CASSQESGRASTEQFF,TGTGCCAGCAGCCAGGAGAGCGGGAGGGCCTCCACTGAGCAGTTCTTC
TRBJ1-5,TRBV12-5,NA,NA,CASVLNPRVHSNQPQHF,TGTGCTAGTGTCCTAAATCCCCGGGTCCATAGCAATCAGCCCCAGCATTTT
TRBJ2-1,TRBV28,TRBD2,NA,CASSFRVAGSEQFF,TGTGCCAGCAGTTTTAGGGTAGCGGGGAGTGAGCAGTTCTTC
TRBJ2-2,TRBV2,TRBD2,once,CASSDPTSGGRTGELFF,TGTGCCAGCAGTGACCCTACTAGCGGGGGGCGAACCGGGGAGCTGTTTTTT
TRBJ1-1,TRBV4-3,NA,once,CASSQDQDGGGYTEAFF,TGCGCCAGCAGCCAAGATCAAGATGGGGGGGGGTACACTGAAGCTTTCTTT
TRBJ2-1,TRBV27,NA,NA,CASSSPRLGYNEQFF,TGTGCCAGCAGTTCACCGAGACTAGGGTACAATGAGCAGTTCTTC
TRBJ2-7,TRBV7-8,NA,NA,CASSPGRIHAYEQYF,TGTGCCAGCAGCCCCGGACGGATTCATGCCTACGAGCAGTACTTC
TRBJ1-1,TRBV18,NA,NA,CASSLTRGWAVDTEAFF,TGTGCCAGCTCACTCACTAGGGGGTGGGCGGTTGACACTGAAGCTTTCTTT
TRBJ2-7,TRBV28,TRBD2,NA,CASSLVQGLSYEQYF,TGTGCCAGCAGTTTAGTGCAGGGACTATCCTACGAGCAGTACTTC
TRBJ2-2,TRBV4-1,TRBD2,NA,CASSQGLAGGTTGELFF,TGCGCCAGCAGCCAAGGACTAGCGGGGGGGACAACCGGGGAGCTGTTTTTT
TRBJ1-1,TRBV7-9,TRBD1,medium-sized,CASSLSGGSYEAFF,TGTGCCAGCAGCCTATCAGGGGGTAGCTATGAAGCTTTCTTT
TRBJ2-1,TRBV7-6,NA,NA,CASSSALSSYNEQFF,TGTGCCAGCAGCTCCGCTTTGAGCTCCTACAATGAGCAGTTCTTC
TRBJ2-3,TRBV20-1,NA,NA,CSVRVDTQYF,TGCAGTGTCAGGGTCGATACGCAGTATTTT
TRBJ2-7,TRBV28,NA,NA,CASSRHRDVTYEQYF,TGTGCCAGCAGTCGCCACCGGGACGTTACCTACGAGCAGTACTTC
TRBJ2-3,TRBV11-1,NA,few,CASSLVPSLTTDTQYF,TGTGCCAGCAGCTTAGTCCCTAGTCTTACCACAGATACGCAGTATTTT
TRBJ2-4,TRBV27,NA,NA,CASSLGPNPQNIQYF,TGTGCCAGCAGTTTGGGCCCGAACCCCCAAAACATTCAGTACTTC
TRBJ2-1,TRBV5-6,TRBD1,once,CASSPDRAYNEQFF,TGTGCCAGCAGCCCGGACAGGGCCTACAATGAGCAGTTCTTC
TRBJ2-7,TRBV28,TRBD1,NA,CASSWSLGQSLYEQYF,TGTGCCAGCAGTTGGTCACTGGGACAGAGCCTCTACGAGCAGTACTTC
TRBJ2-7,TRBV19,TRBD2,NA,CASSTGSGGHYEQYF,TGTGCCAGTAGTACGGGGAGCGGGGGCCATTACGAGCAGTACTTC
TRBJ2-2,TRBV7-7,NA,once,CASSLDPNTGELFF,TGTGCCAGCAGCTTAGACCCGAACACCGGGGAGCTGTTTTTT
TRBJ2-3,TRBV2,TRBD2,NA,CASSEAGLAGGRTDTQYF,TGTGCCAGCAGTGAAGCGGGACTAGCGGGGGGGCGGACAGATACGCAGTATTTT
TRBJ2-7,TRBV28,NA,NA,CASSSPASYEQYF,TGTGCCAGCAGTTCCCCAGCATCCTACGAGCAGTACTTC
TRBJ2-1,TRBV7-2,NA,NA,CASSTVRETNEQFF,TGTGCCAGCAGCACTGTTCGGGAAACCAATGAGCAGTTCTTC
TRBJ2-7,TRBV29-1,NA,NA,CSVEEWSSSYEQYF,TGCAGCGTTGAAGAGTGGAGCTCGAGCTACGAGCAGTACTTC
TRBJ1-1,TRBV7-9,NA,NA,CASSQDVGQGNTEAFF,TGCGCCAGCAGCCAAGATGTTGGGCAGGGGAACACTGAAGCTTTCTTT
TRBJ2-7,TRBV4-1,TRBD2,few,CASSPDPLGLAAYEQYF,TGCGCCAGCAGCCCTGACCCCTTGGGACTAGCGGCCTACGAGCAGTACTTC
TRBJ1-1,TRBV6-4,NA,few,CASSVSGSTEAFF,TGTGCCAGCAGTGTATCAGGGAGCACTGAAGCTTTCTTT
TRBJ2-1,TRBV5-1,NA,NA,CASSLEGETYNEQFF,TGCGCCAGCAGCTTGGAAGGAGAGACCTACAATGAGCAGTTCTTC
TRBJ1-2,TRBV9,TRBD1,few,CASNQGAYGYTF,TGTGCCAGCAACCAGGGGGCTTATGGCTACACCTTC
TRBJ1-1,TRBV4-1,NA,few,CASSHGTGREAFF,TGCGCCAGCAGCCATGGAACAGGGAGGGAAGCTTTCTTT
TRBJ2-1,TRBV9,TRBD2,NA,CASSKIAGDEQFF,TGTGCCAGCAGCAAAATAGCGGGAGATGAGCAGTTCTTC
TRBJ2-7,TRBV5-4,TRBD2,few,CASRVAGGPEEQYF,TGTGCCAGCCGCGTAGCGGGGGGGCCAGAAGAGCAGTACTTC
TRBJ2-2,TRBV11-3,NA,NA,CASSLESSSKLFF,TGTGCCAGCAGCTTAGAATCAAGTTCCAAGCTGTTTTTT
TRBJ2-5,TRBV7-2,NA,NA,CASSLVDRSQETQYF,TGTGCCAGCAGCTTAGTAGACAGATCACAAGAGACCCAGTACTTC
TRBJ2-3,TRBV5-1,TRBD2,NA,CASRTSGSASTDTQYF,TGCGCCAGTCGGACTAGCGGGAGTGCTAGCACAGATACGCAGTATTTT
TRBJ1-1,TRBV6-5,NA,NA,CASSSGLTEAFF,TGTGCCAGCAGCTCCGGGCTCACTGAAGCTTTCTTT
TRBJ1-5,TRBV5-5,NA,NA,CASSFNSNQPQHF,TGTGCCAGCAGCTTCAACAGCAATCAGCCCCAGCATTTT
TRBJ2-1,TRBV19,TRBD1,few,CASSLGQGAYNEQFF,TGTGCCAGTAGTCTGGGGCAGGGGGCTTACAATGAGCAGTTCTTC
TRBJ2-7,TRBV19,NA,NA,CASSIGTGRYEQYF,TGTGCCAGTAGTATAGGAACAGGGAGATACGAGCAGTACTTC
TRBJ2-2,TRBV7-9,TRBD1,NA,CASSLAQGDTGELFF,TGTGCCAGCAGCTTAGCACAGGGGGACACCGGGGAGCTGTTTTTT